This TCR beta chain was identified in a study of blood T cells in healthy people across ages. CDR3 length: 16 amino acids. Germline V gene lookup returns CDR1 SGHNT and CDR2 YENEEA. Study conclusions and caveats: The percentage of naive T cells correlated strongly with TCR beta diversity.

Then a second PCR, running roughly 7 to 11 cycles, was carried out with a sample-barcoded 5' primer and a J-beta primer mix. Tags on each cDNA molecule came from a template-switch adaptor with 12 random nucleotides. A single record per CDR3 protein comes from TCRdb applying MiXCR to the 5' RACE reads. Among fewer than 800,000 distinct CDR3 sequences, around 21% were seen once, and the ten largest hold approximately 3.6%. A word on this clonotype: Its antigen is not identified. A junction end diverges from the germline sequence, so it may reflect a read error.

This TCR derives from a man between 70 and 80 years old in good health. The sequenced material came from blood. This rearrangement joins TRBV11-3 to TRBJ2-5; D possibly uses TRBD1 or TRBD2 (6 bases each). CDR3 sequence: CASSGVRGRIPYEQHF. The CDR3 region has the DNA TGTGCCAGCAGCGGGGTTCGGGGGCGCATCCCCTACGAGCAGCACTTC. Full variable domain (outside the CDR3, taken from reference TRBV11-3 and TRBJ2-5): EAGVVQSPRYKIIEKKQPVAFWCNPISGHNTLYWYLQNLGQGPELLIRYENEEAVDDSQLPKDRFSAERLKGVDSTLKIQPAELGDSAVYLCASSGVRGRIPYEQHFGPGTRLLVL.